This T cell receptor (beta chain) was recorded in a study of human T cells and chemical hapten exposure (TCRdb year 2021). Regarding the study in general: For sensitization, 2% DPC in acetone was applied to an approximately 2 cm by approximately 2 cm area of upper inner arm skin. Blood for TCR sequencing was provided by twenty-nine alopecia patients at one to four time points (pre-sensitization, 2, 6 and 24 weeks). Peripheral blood TCR repertoire changes were tracked in vivo in alopecia patients during primary and secondary sensitization to the hapten diphenylcyclopropenone (DPC). Libraries were pooled for sequencing, and variation in per-sample TCR yields was attributed mainly to small differences in library volumes within the pool. Patch testing on the upper back used Finn chambers containing 0.01% DPC, with scoring done after 6 days according to International Contact Dermatitis Research Group standards. The patient cohort, mostly female, included alopecia areata with under or over 50% scalp involvement, alopecia totalis and alopecia universalis. Blood was sampled from patients pre-sensitization (week 0) and at 2, 6 and about 24 weeks after DPC sensitization. Weekly therapeutic DPC doses were additionally applied to the scalp of patients throughout the roughly 23-week study period.

Sample time point, as interpreted from the label and publication: patch test 1, 2 weeks after DPC sensitization. In light of the paper, this sample's treatment or condition label describes: therapeutic diphenylcyclopropenone sensitization with weekly scalp DPC. At every patch-test visit, the blood draw took place before the patch test was put on. Patients were eligible if aged 18 to 70, diagnosed with alopecia and judged suitable for DPC therapy, and pregnant patients were excluded. Total RNA was isolated from unfractionated whole blood collected in Tempus Blood RNA tubes. With regard to this clonotype: Which antigen it targets is not known. No base qualities exist here, and no much larger clone lies one base off it.

Library method: RACE. The data were produced on a NextSeq 500. Library preparation attached unique molecular identifiers to individual cDNA molecules for quantitative, reproducible TCR counting. For every blood RNA sample, sequencing covered both the TCR alpha and TCR beta chains. The authors' analysis ran thus. A median of roughly 100,000 TCRs per sample was observed, with a range of about 23,224 to 700,000. V, J and CDR3 annotation of the TCR reads was performed with the Decombinator software suite. To make PS versus PT1 abundance plots, every sample was subsampled to the same number of TCRs (28,000). Expanded TCRs were defined as absent before sensitization and observed at least eight times at the 2-week time point. TCRdb cleaned the public reads at Q25 with fastp, built clones with MiXCR and kept in-frame beta chains. Rows with one shared CDR3 protein collapse into an entry with the most common genes and DNA. These V and J calls are TCRdb output, not the study's own analysis. For this sample there are 70,000 to 80,000 distinct CDR3 sequences; approximately 32% appear just once. The ten most abundant clones make up roughly 10% of the sample.

The paper's findings and limits, for the study overall: DPC sensitization did not change the number of TCRs with a frequency above 1 in 1000, and there was no evidence of changes in global repertoire structure. Alopecia, a presumed autoimmune disease, was present in all patients, so the immune response of the patients might differ from that of healthy individuals. After repeated subsampling, changes were observed in the strength of the expansion versus patch-test correlation and in the threshold at which the correlation became significant. Expanded TCRs formed significantly more large CDR3 similarity clusters than pre-sensitization or healthy control sets, consistent with antigen-driven responses. The number of PT1 expanded TCRs positively correlated with patch test score, significant at thresholds 8, 16 and 32 but not 4.

Counted from cysteine to phenylalanine, this CDR3 has 16 amino acids. This entry keeps only the CDR3 DNA: 48 bases, framed from base 1. After removal of 7 bases from V and 0 bases from J, the junction retains 8 bases not matched to a gene. The V and J segments used are TRBV12-3 or TRBV12-4 and TRBJ2-1; 8 central nucleotides agree with TRBD2. The sequence was collected from a man aged 40-49 years with alopecia areata. Some clones in this sample may be carry-over from other donors' samples. The sequenced sample was whole blood, obtained in connection with sensitization to the hapten diphenylcyclopropenone (DPC). The CDR3 protein: CASTRTSPSSYNEQFF. The nucleotides are TGTGCCAGCACCCGGACTAGCCCGAGCTCCTACAATGAGCAGTTCTTC.